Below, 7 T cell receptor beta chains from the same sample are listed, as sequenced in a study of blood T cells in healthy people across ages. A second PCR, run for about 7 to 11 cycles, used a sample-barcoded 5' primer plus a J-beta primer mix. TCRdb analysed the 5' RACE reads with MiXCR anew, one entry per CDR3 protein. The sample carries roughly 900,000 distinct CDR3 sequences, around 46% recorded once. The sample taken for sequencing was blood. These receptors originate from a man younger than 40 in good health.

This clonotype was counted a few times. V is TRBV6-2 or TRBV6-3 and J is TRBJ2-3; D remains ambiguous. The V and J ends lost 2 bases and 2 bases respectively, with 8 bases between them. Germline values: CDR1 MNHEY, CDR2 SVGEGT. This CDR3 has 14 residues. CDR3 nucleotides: TGTGCCAGCAGTTACAAGATAACCACAGATACGCAGTATTTT. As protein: CASSYKITTDTQYF.

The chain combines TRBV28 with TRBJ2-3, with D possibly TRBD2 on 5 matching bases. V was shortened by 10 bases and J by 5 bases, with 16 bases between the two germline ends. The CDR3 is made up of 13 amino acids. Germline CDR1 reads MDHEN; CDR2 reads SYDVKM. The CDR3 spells CAIRDTSRDTQYF. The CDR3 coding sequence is TGTGCCATCCGGGATACCTCAAGAGATACGCAGTATTTT.

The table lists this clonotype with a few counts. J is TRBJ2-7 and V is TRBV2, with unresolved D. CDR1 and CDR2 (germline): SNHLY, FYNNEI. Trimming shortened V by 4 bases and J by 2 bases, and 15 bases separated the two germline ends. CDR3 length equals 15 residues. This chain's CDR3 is CASSADSLGPYEQYF. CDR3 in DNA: TGTGCCAGCAGTGCAGACTCCCTGGGCCCCTACGAGCAGTACTTC.

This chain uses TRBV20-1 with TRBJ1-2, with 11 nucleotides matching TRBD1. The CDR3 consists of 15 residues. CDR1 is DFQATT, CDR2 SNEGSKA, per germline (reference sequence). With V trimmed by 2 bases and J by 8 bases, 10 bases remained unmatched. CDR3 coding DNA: TGCAGTGCTAGACCTGGACAGGGGGCTCGACGGGGCTACACCTTC. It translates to CSARPGQGARRGYTF.

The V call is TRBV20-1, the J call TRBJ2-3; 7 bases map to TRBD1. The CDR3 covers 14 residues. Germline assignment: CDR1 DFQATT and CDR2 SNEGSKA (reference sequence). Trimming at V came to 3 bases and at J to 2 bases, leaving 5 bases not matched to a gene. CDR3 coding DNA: TGCAGTGCTAGGGACAGGCCCAACACAGATACGCAGTATTTT. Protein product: CSARDRPNTDTQYF.

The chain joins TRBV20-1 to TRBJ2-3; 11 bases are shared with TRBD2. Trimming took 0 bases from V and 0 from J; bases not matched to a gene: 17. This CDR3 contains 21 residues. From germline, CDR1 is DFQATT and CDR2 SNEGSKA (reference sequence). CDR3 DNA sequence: TGCAGTGCTAGAGATTTCAAGGGACTAGCGGACCTCGGTTCTAGCACAGATACGCAGTATTTT. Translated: CSARDFKGLADLGSSTDTQYF.

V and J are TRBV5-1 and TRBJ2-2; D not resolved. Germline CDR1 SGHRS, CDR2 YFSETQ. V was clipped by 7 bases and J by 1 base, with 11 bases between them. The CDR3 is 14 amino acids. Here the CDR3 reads CASGRAVNTGELFF. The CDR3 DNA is TGCGCCAGCGGCCGTGCAGTGAACACCGGGGAGCTGTTTTTT.